This T cell receptor (beta chain) was identified during a study of shared T cell receptors in the human thymus. The CDR3 length is 16 residues. V gave up 0 bases and J gave up 2 bases; unmatched junction bases: 6. The V gene's germline CDR1 is SGHDN and CDR2 FVKESK. Sequencing was performed with immunoSEQ multiplex PCR; in TCRdb, only in-frame clones are kept and a portion is missing. The profile covers 600,000 to 900,000 clones, with 80% to 90% appearing a single time and 0.008% to 0.011% taken by the ten largest. This clone has just one count. The same sample was also studied in work on human thymus T cells. Per that study: Surgeons resected thymus tissue during corrective heart surgery.

Sequencing was done on a sample of thymocytes. The clonotype comes from a girl under three years old with a congenital heart defect. The genes are TRBV14 and TRBJ2-7, with 8 bases lining up with TRBD1. CDR3 DNA sequence: TGTGCCAGCAGCCAAGAGGGGGACAGGAGCCCCTACGAGCAGTACTTC. As protein: CASSQEGDRSPYEQYF. The whole variable domain, remainder taken from reference TRBV14 and TRBJ2-7, is EAGVTQFPSHSVIEKGQTVTLRCDPISGHDNLYWYRRVMGKEIKFLLHFVKESKQDESGMPNNRFLAERTGGTYSTLKVQPAELEDSGVYFCASSQEGDRSPYEQYFGPGTRLTVT.